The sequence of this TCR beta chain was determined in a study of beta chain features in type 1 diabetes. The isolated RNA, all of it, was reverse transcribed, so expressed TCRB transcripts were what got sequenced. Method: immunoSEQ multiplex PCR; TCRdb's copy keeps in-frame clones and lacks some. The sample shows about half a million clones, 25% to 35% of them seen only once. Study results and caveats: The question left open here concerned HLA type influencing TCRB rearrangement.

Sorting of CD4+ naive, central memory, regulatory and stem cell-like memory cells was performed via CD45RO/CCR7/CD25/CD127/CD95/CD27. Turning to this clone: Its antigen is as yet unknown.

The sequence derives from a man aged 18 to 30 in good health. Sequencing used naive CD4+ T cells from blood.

The CDR3 sequence: CASSLSGRLSYEQYF. In DNA, the CDR3 is TGCGCCAGCAGCTTGTCTGGACGGCTATCCTACGAGCAGTACTTC. The chain carries TRBV5-1 and TRBJ2-7, with D unresolved. Trimming removed 1 base at V and 1 base at J, with 12 bases between. The CDR3 runs 15 residues. The germline V gene has CDR1 SGHRS and CDR2 YFSETQ. Drawing the rest from reference TRBV5-1 and TRBJ2-7, the complete variable domain is KAGVTQTPRYLIKTRGQQVTLSCSPISGHRSVSWYQQTPGQGLQFLFEYFSETQRNKGNFPGRFSGRQFSNSRSEMNVSTLELGDSALYLCASSLSGRLSYEQYFGPGTRLTVT.